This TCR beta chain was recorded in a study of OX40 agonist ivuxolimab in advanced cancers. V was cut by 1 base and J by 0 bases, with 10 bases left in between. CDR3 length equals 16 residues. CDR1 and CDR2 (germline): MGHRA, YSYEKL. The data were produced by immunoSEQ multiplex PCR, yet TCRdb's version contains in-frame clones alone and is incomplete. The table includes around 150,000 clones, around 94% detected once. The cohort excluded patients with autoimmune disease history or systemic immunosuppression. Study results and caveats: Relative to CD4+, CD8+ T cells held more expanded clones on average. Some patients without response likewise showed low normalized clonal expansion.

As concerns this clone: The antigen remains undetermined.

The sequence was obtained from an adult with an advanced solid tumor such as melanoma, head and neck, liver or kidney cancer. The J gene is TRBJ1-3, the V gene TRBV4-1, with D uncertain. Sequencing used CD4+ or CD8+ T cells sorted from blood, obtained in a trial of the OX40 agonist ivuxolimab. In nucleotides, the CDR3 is TGCGCCAGCAGCCAAGCGGAGCTCCTCTCTGGAAACACCATATATTTT. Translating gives CASSQAELLSGNTIYF.